This T cell receptor beta chain was recovered during a study of untreated major depressive disorder. Every depressed patient was matched in pairs with a non-depressed control on sex, age, current smoking status and body mass index. No psychiatric drugs, including antidepressants, for at least 8 weeks beforehand. About 95% CD4+ purity was typical by flow cytometry. Germline V CDR1 and CDR2: SEHNR, FQNEAQ (reference sequence). This CDR3 has 14 residues. With regard to this clone: What it binds is unknown. At one end, the junction sequence differs from germline, possibly due to a read error.

Overall study findings and caveats: Findings may not generalize because the study sample was small. Compared with controls, depressed patients showed more TRBV05-01 (Vbeta 5.1) usage in CD4+ T cells.

The table came from immunoSEQ multiplex PCR; TCRdb's copy has only in-frame clones and leaves some out. This sample has 25,000 to 30,000 clones, with about 91% found just once. The chain couples TRBV7-9 to TRBJ2-7; D tentatively fits TRBD1 or TRBD2 (7 bases each). The specimen sequenced was CD4+ T cells from PBMCs. The receptor comes from a young woman with major depressive disorder. CDR3 in amino acids: CASSLGGGSNEQYF. The CDR3 DNA follows: TGTGCCAGCAGCTTGGGAGGGGGCTCCAACGAGCAGTACTTC.